This T cell receptor (beta chain) came from a study of blood T cell repertoires in COVID-19. About the study: The origin of the acute and convalescent COVID-19 samples was the United States, Italy and Spain.

Trimming stripped 6 bases from V and 3 bases from J, with 8 bases between. The CDR3 consists of 12 residues. Per the authors' pipeline: Reference gene primer amplification in the assay estimated nucleated cell counts. Clones were read by immunoSEQ multiplex PCR, and TCRdb kept only the in-frame ones, dropping some. Clone size and the V and J calls come from that table; the DNA yielded D and trimming. The repertoire holds hundreds of thousands of clones, with approximately 90% as singletons. Sequences were obtained from peripheral blood. The chain joins TRBV12-3 or TRBV12-4 to TRBJ1-1; no firm D call. The clonotype was recovered from a young woman who had recovered from COVID-19. The CDR3 is CASREDYTEAFF. Written as DNA, the CDR3 is TGTGCCAGCAGAGAGGACTACACTGAAGCTTTCTTT.